A selection of T cell receptor beta chains follows, all from one sample in a study of beta chain features in type 1 diabetes. Clones were sequenced by immunoSEQ multiplex PCR, and TCRdb holds only the in-frame ones, with some missing. Of around 250,000 clones listed, approximately 25% are singletons. The material sequenced was naive CD4+ T cells from blood. Every receptor here comes from a woman under 40 with type 1 diabetes. CDR3s include the opening cysteine and the closing phenylalanine or tryptophan. Each record gives: J gene, V gene, D gene, clone size, CDR3 protein, CDR3 DNA. The D gene is left open where the match is weak. Clone size is stated in some rows and not others, as once, few, many or a class when expanded.

>TRBJ1-1|TRBV29-1|NA|NA
CSVHSGGTEAFF
TGCAGCGTCCACTCGGGGGGCACCGAAGCTTTCTTT
>TRBJ1-4|TRBV29-1|NA|NA
CSVEWQGGEKLFF
TGCAGCGTTGAGTGGCAGGGCGGTGAAAAACTGTTTTTT
>TRBJ1-1|TRBV2|TRBD1|few
CASSSFRDRGTEAFF
TGTGCCAGCAGTTCTTTCCGGGACAGGGGTACTGAAGCTTTCTTT
>TRBJ2-3|TRBV2|NA|NA
CASSEQVTGSDTQYF
TGTGCCAGCAGTGAGCAGGTTACAGGCTCAGATACGCAGTATTTT
>TRBJ2-3|TRBV9|TRBD2|NA
CASSVDRTSGSGTDTQYF
TGTGCCAGCAGCGTAGATCGGACTAGCGGGAGTGGCACAGATACGCAGTATTTT
>TRBJ2-3|TRBV18|TRBD2|NA
CASSPPASGRTDTQYF
TGTGCCAGCTCACCTCCTGCTAGCGGACGCACAGATACGCAGTATTTT
>TRBJ1-2|TRBV6-6|TRBD1|NA
CAGQGTGDGYTF
TGTGCCGGCCAAGGGACAGGGGATGGCTACACCTTC
>TRBJ2-7|TRBV7-9|NA|NA
CASSTDRSYEQYF
TGTGCCAGCAGCACAGACAGGTCCTACGAGCAGTACTTC
>TRBJ1-1|TRBV11-2|NA|NA
CASSSVHSEAFF
TGTGCCAGCAGCTCGGTTCATAGTGAAGCTTTCTTT
>TRBJ1-2|TRBV5-1|TRBD1|NA
CASSSRDRGDGYTF
TGCGCCAGCAGCTCCCGGGACAGGGGAGACGGCTACACCTTC
>TRBJ2-1|TRBV9|TRBD2|NA
CAAQTSGGSYNEQFF
TGTGCCGCCCAGACTAGCGGAGGCTCCTACAATGAGCAGTTCTTC
>TRBJ2-7|TRBV5-1|TRBD2|few
CASSSGAGGPYEQYF
TGCGCCAGCAGCTCTGGAGCGGGAGGGCCCTACGAGCAGTACTTC
>TRBJ2-7|TRBV7-9|NA|NA
CASSRQTYEQYF
TGTGCCAGCAGTCGACAGACCTACGAGCAGTACTTC
>TRBJ1-2|TRBV6-5|NA|NA
CASRTGASGYTF
TGTGCCAGCAGAACGGGTGCGTCTGGCTACACCTTC
>TRBJ2-1|TRBV10-3|NA|few
CAIALAIGNEQFF
TGTGCCATCGCCCTAGCGATAGGCAATGAGCAGTTCTTC
>TRBJ2-7|TRBV7-2|TRBD2|NA
CASSLVPGGSYEQYF
TGTGCCAGCAGCTTAGTTCCCGGCGGGAGCTACGAGCAGTACTTC
>TRBJ2-5|TRBV5-1|TRBD2|NA
CASLGGDQETQYF
TGCGCCAGCTTGGGAGGGGACCAAGAGACCCAGTACTTC
>TRBJ2-3|TRBV30|NA|few
CAWSVTAVLGGASTDTQYF
TGTGCCTGGAGTGTAACGGCAGTACTGGGCGGGGCTAGCACAGATACGCAGTATTTT
>TRBJ2-4|TRBV5-6|NA|NA
CASSYLGQPNIQYF
TGTGCCAGCAGCTACCTGGGACAACCAAACATTCAGTACTTC
>TRBJ1-2|TRBV11-3|NA|few
CASSLGQNYGYTF
TGTGCCAGCAGCTTAGGACAAAACTATGGCTACACCTTC
>TRBJ2-7|TRBV11-2|TRBD1|NA
CASSNPQGAFRNEQYF
TGTGCCAGCAGCAACCCCCAGGGGGCGTTTCGGAACGAGCAGTACTTC
>TRBJ2-2|TRBV2|NA|NA
CASSRDLGGTGELFF
TGTGCCAGCAGTCGGGACTTGGGTGGGACCGGGGAGCTGTTTTTT
>TRBJ1-2|TRBV7-9|NA|NA
CASSWARAGDYGYTF
TGTGCCAGCAGCTGGGCGAGGGCCGGGGACTATGGCTACACCTTC
>TRBJ2-7|TRBV29-1|NA|few
CSVSQSGGKYEQYF
TGCAGCGTGAGTCAATCGGGCGGGAAATACGAGCAGTACTTC
>TRBJ1-4|TRBV19|NA|NA
CASSIPSRLLFF
TGTGCCAGTAGTATTCCATCCAGACTCCTGTTTTTT
>TRBJ2-3|TRBV29-1|TRBD2|NA
CSVVHGTSGPADTQYF
TGCAGCGTTGTACACGGGACTAGCGGGCCTGCAGATACGCAGTATTTT
>TRBJ2-6|TRBV5-4|NA|NA
CASSSATSGANVLTF
TGTGCCAGCAGCTCCGCTACCTCTGGGGCCAACGTCCTGACTTTC
>TRBJ1-1|TRBV19|NA|few
CASSRAVGAVKEAFF
TGTGCCAGTAGTCGGGCGGTGGGGGCGGTAAAAGAAGCTTTCTTT
>TRBJ1-1|TRBV29-1|TRBD1|few
CSVLTGGTEAFF
TGCAGCGTACTGACAGGGGGCACTGAAGCTTTCTTT
>TRBJ2-7|TRBV7-2|TRBD1|few
CASSLFKGAVGLEQYF
TGTGCCAGCAGCCTATTTAAGGGGGCCGTAGGGCTCGAGCAGTACTTC
>TRBJ1-4|TRBV18|TRBD1|NA
CASSPGPGQANEKLFF
TGTGCCAGCTCACCAGGTCCGGGACAGGCTAATGAAAAACTGTTTTTT
>TRBJ2-5|TRBV28|TRBD2|NA
CATRAGTSIETQYF
TGTGCCACCAGAGCCGGGACTAGCATAGAGACCCAGTACTTC
>TRBJ2-7|TRBV7-8|NA|NA
CASSSPPSASYEQYF
TGTGCCAGCAGCTCACCTCCTAGCGCCTCCTACGAGCAGTACTTC